These 6 T cell receptor beta chains were sequenced from one sample in a study of T cell responses to AZD1222 COVID-19 vaccine. Sequencing used immunoSEQ multiplex PCR; TCRdb keeps in-frame clones, though not all of them. The sample comprises more than 250,000 clones, over 85% of which are singletons, and roughly 0.5% rests with the top ten. This sample comprised peripheral blood, obtained on day 0 of AZD1222 vaccination. The receptors here all came from an adult in good health.

A remark on this clone: One end of the junction varies from germline; a read error may be responsible. The V call is TRBV2, the J call TRBJ2-7, with D perhaps TRBD1 (5 bases). The CDR3 loop spans 11 amino acids. The germline V gene has CDR1 SNHLY and CDR2 FYNNEI. The CDR3 bases are TGTGCCAGCAGTCAGACAGAGGTCTTGGACTTC. Its protein is CASSQTEVLDF.

This chain connects TRBV28 to TRBJ2-1; D gene unclear. The CDR3 sequence is 12 residues long. The V end was cut by 6 bases, the J end by 4 bases, with 7 bases between. The V gene's germline CDR1 is MDHEN and CDR2 SYDVKM. The CDR3 loop reads CASRDGYNEQFF. The CDR3 bases are TGTGCCAGCAGGGACGGATACAATGAGCAGTTCTTC.

The chain recombines TRBV14 with TRBJ2-3, with 7 bases that match TRBD1. This CDR3 is 16 amino acids long. V gave up 4 bases and J gave up 0 bases; unmatched junction bases: 7. Looked up from germline, CDR1 is SGHDN and CDR2 is FVKESK. The CDR3 DNA sequence: TGTGCCAGCAGCCGTTTAGAGGGGGCTAGCACAGATACGCAGTATTTT. Translated, it gives CASSRLEGASTDTQYF.

The rearrangement uses TRBV12-3 or TRBV12-4 and TRBJ2-7; D perhaps matches TRBD1 (6 bases). CDR3 length equals 13 residues. The V and J ends lost 6 bases and 5 bases respectively, with 14 bases between them. The CDR3 here is CASSILQGNEQYF. The CDR3 bases are TGTGCCAGCAGCATTCTTCAGGGGAACGAGCAGTACTTC.

The chain is built from TRBV10-3 and TRBJ1-4; 9 positions match TRBD1. The CDR3 totals 14 residues. Germline V gives CDR1 ENHRY, CDR2 SYGVKD. With V trimmed by 5 bases and J by 12 bases, 10 bases remained unmatched. DNA for the CDR3: TGTGCCATCAGTAGAAGACAGGGGGAATTTGAACTGTTTTTT. It codes for CAISRRQGEFELFF.

This chain joins TRBV9 and TRBJ1-5; D is undetermined. The germline CDR1 and CDR2 sequences are SGDLS and YYNGEE. V was pared by 0 bases and J by 2 bases, with 3 bases between. The CDR3 runs to 13 residues. CDR3 protein: CASSVVGNQPQHF. The CDR3 coding sequence is TGTGCCAGCAGCGTAGTGGGCAATCAGCCCCAGCATTTT. Complete variable domain (other parts from reference TRBV9 and TRBJ1-5): DSGVTQTPKHLITATGQRVTLRCSPRSGDLSVYWYQQSLDQGLQFLIQYYNGEERAKGNILERFSAQQFPDLHSELNLSSLELGDSALYFCASSVVGNQPQHFGDGTRLSIL.